This T cell receptor (beta chain) was obtained from a study of T cells in Graves' hyperthyroidism and ophthalmopathy. In the study overall: The authors collected peripheral blood at initial diagnosis, before any treatment. General study points: A model using 13 V-J features told ophthalmopathy apart from stable hyperthyroidism.

Pregnant or lactating patients were excluded, as were those with uncontrolled infection or other autoimmune disease. This clonotype was found many times. Its antigen is as yet unknown. Using RNA transcripts as the source, TCR beta CDR3 regions were amplified. Carried out on the TCR CDR3, a first-round RT-PCR used the HTBI primer set. One entry per CDR3 protein, called by TCRdb with MiXCR from the multiplex PCR reads. The sample has hundreds of thousands of distinct CDR3 sequences, 13% to 15% seen once. This clonotype was sampled from a woman in her fifties or sixties with Graves' ophthalmopathy. Specimen: blood.

The CDR3 sequence: CASSLEIAASGNTIYF. As DNA, the CDR3 is TGTGCCAGCAGCTTAGAGATTGCTGCCTCTGGAAACACCATATATTTT. The gene calls are TRBV7-9 and TRBJ1-3; D gene uncertain. Per germline, CDR1 SEHNR and CDR2 FQNEAQ (reference sequence). The length of the CDR3 is 16 residues. Trimming removed 1 base from V and 0 bases from J, with 10 bases in between.